This T cell receptor (beta chain) emerged from a study of immune heterogeneity within non-small cell lung tumors. Overall study context: Histology included a handful of squamous cell carcinomas, nine to ten non-squamous carcinomas and 1 unspecified tumor. Study findings and constraints: Within a patient, dominant CDR3 beta clonotypes were shared across sites, though different locations had unique frequent clones. Local T-cell clonality tracked local tumor mutational burden; the correlation was moderate but significant (R approximately 0.35).

Template input was genomic DNA from bulk tumor (about 600 ng per sample). From each primary tumor, several far-apart biopsies were obtained during surgery. Their non-small cell lung cancer was newly diagnosed and untreated, and the patients underwent curative surgery. Individuals who provided samples were patients with newly diagnosed non-small cell lung cancer who were having surgery with curative intent. Note on this clonotype: What it binds is not known.

Multiplex PCR amplified TCR beta CDR3 with 32 V and 13 J primers. MiXCR, applied by TCRdb to the multiplex PCR reads, yields one record per CDR3 protein. The sample has around 23,000 distinct CDR3 sequences; about 30% are singletons. This clonotype was sampled from a man in his forties with non-small cell lung cancer. The material sequenced was lung tumor tissue.

This chain's CDR3 is CSARVGGGYTF. CDR3 in DNA: TGCAGTGCTAGAGTGGGGGGTGGCTACACCTTC. This chain connects TRBV20-1 to TRBJ1-2; perhaps TRBD1 as D (5 bases). The germline V gene encodes CDR1 DFQATT and CDR2 SNEGSKA (reference sequence). The CDR3 contains 11 residues. Trimming shortened V by 1 base and J by 7 bases, and 7 bases separated the two germline ends.